The source of this TCR beta chain is a study of type 1 regulatory T cells. Study overall: T-allo10 is an in vitro-generated, Tr1-enriched CD4 T cell product specific for alloantigen.

As concerns this clonotype: A much more abundant neighbour one base away suggests this may be a read error.

TCRdb re-called the reads through MiXCR, storing one row per CDR3 protein. The sample has approximately 20,000 distinct CDR3 sequences, about 10% seen once. Looked up from germline, CDR1 is SQVTM and CDR2 is ANQGSEA. The CDR3 runs 15 residues. The receptor was derived from a human donor in good health. The sequenced sample was CD4+ T cells, either the whole sample or a sorted fraction (not recorded which). The chain recombines TRBV29-1 with TRBJ2-3; TRBD1 matches 12 bases. This CDR3 reads CSVDTGTGGADTQCF. The CDR3 DNA is TGCAGCGTGGACACCGGGACAGGGGGCGCGGATACGCAGTGTTTT.